This T cell receptor beta chain stems from a study of blood T cell repertoires in COVID-19. Across the whole study: Acute-phase and convalescent COVID-19 samples originated in the United States, Italy and Spain.

Authors' processing steps: By means of reference gene primer amplification, nucleated cell counts were estimated. Clones were sequenced by immunoSEQ multiplex PCR, and TCRdb holds only the in-frame ones, with some missing. Clone size and V and J calls were adopted from that table, with D and trimming inferred from the DNA. This table has around 140,000 clones, roughly 89% appearing once. CDR3 length: 12 residues. Germline V gene lookup returns CDR1 SEHNR and CDR2 FQNEAQ (reference sequence). V was clipped by 10 bases and J by 3 bases, with 12 bases between them. The material sequenced was peripheral blood. The gene calls are TRBV7-9 and TRBJ1-2, with D perhaps matching TRBD1 (6 bases). The TCR was taken from a young man with COVID-19, enrolled during active disease. Written as DNA, the CDR3 is TGTGCCACGGGGACATCGGACTATGGCTACACCTTC. This codes for CATGTSDYGYTF.